Below, 10 T cell receptor beta chains from the same sample are listed, as sequenced in a study of post-analysis software for immune sequencing data. Whole-study findings and limits: Elevated frequency relative to controls characterized 4 or 5 TRBV segments in patients, TRBV5-6, TRBV5-1 and TRBV20-1 among them.

Unique molecular identifiers featured in each of the TCR beta cDNA libraries. TCRdb recomputed calls from the PCR reads with MiXCR, one row per CDR3 protein. The sample yields 800,000 to 950,000 distinct CDR3 sequences, about 53% seen once. Their target antigens are unknown. Sequenced material: blood. All receptors come from a girl aged 5 to 17 with multiple sclerosis.

The V gene is TRBV5-1, the J gene TRBJ2-1; 11 bases line up with TRBD2. The CDR3 spans 17 residues. Germline CDR1 reads SGHRS; CDR2 reads YFSETQ. V trimming: 0 bases; J trimming: 5 bases; junction bases outside the gene matches: 7. In DNA form, the CDR3 reads TGCGCCAGCAGCTTGGGACTAGCGGGAAACGGGAACAATGAGCAGTTCTTC. Its protein is CASSLGLAGNGNNEQFF.

This clonotype was found a few times. This chain joins TRBV7-3 and TRBJ2-5; 14 bases match TRBD2. V gave up 5 bases and J gave up 3 bases; unmatched junction bases: 2. This CDR3 has 15 amino acids. Germline CDR1 reads SGHTA; CDR2 reads FQGTGA. In DNA, the CDR3 is TGTGCCAGCAGCCCGACTAGCGGGGGGGAAGAGACCCAGTACTTC. Translated: CASSPTSGGEETQYF.

The chain uses TRBV29-1 and TRBJ2-4; D is uncertain. Near its end, the DNA agrees better with TRBJ2-7, so the J call may be wrong. Germline V CDR1 and CDR2: SQVTM, ANQGSEA. CDR3 length: 11 amino acids. The DNA of the CDR3 is TGCAGCGTTGTGATTGACTACGAGCAGTACTTC. Translation gives CSVVIDYEQYF.

This clonotype was observed a single time. The rearrangement links TRBV7-2 to TRBJ2-5, with D perhaps given as TRBD1 or TRBD2 (6 bases each). CDR1 and CDR2 (germline): SGHTA, FQGNSA. CDR3 length: 16 residues. Trimming shortened V by 2 bases and J by 11 bases, and 24 bases separated the two germline ends. CDR3 amino acids: CASSLNPTRGTEEQYF. The CDR3 bases are TGTGCCAGCAGCTTAAACCCGACTAGGGGGACGGAGGAGCAGTACTTC. Filled out from reference TRBV7-2 and TRBJ2-5, the complete variable domain reads GAGVSQSPSNKVTEKGKDVELRCDPISGHTALYWYRQSLGQGLEFLIYFQGNSAPDKSGLPSDRFSAERTGGSVSTLTIQRTQQEDSAVYLCASSLNPTRGTEEQYFGPGTRLLVL.

This clonotype was seen a few times. The chain links TRBV9 to TRBJ2-7; D uncertain. This CDR3 is 14 amino acids long. Germline CDR1 is SGDLS and CDR2 is YYNGEE. The ends were cut back, 0 bases at V and 0 bases at J, with 7 bases in the middle. The CDR3 is CASSVGLSSYEQYF. The CDR3 DNA reads as TGTGCCAGCAGCGTAGGCCTGAGCTCCTACGAGCAGTACTTC.

The V call is TRBV6-6, the J call TRBJ2-6; 7 bases agree with TRBD1. The CDR3 runs 15 residues. The germline V gene encodes CDR1 MNHNY and CDR2 SVGAGI (reference sequence). V gave up 5 bases and J gave up 2 bases; unmatched junction bases: 3. The DNA of the CDR3 is TGTGCCAGCAGTCCAGACAGGGCTGGGGCCAACGTCCTGACTTTC. Translating gives CASSPDRAGANVLTF.

V is TRBV7-2 and J is TRBJ2-3; TRBD2 matches at 7 bases. The V and J ends lost 3 bases and 2 bases, in that order; junction bases with no gene match: 5. Germline V gives CDR1 SGHTA, CDR2 FQGNSA. CDR3 length: 15 amino acids. Here the CDR3 DNA reads TGTGCCAGCAGCTTCCCGGGGGACTACACAGATACGCAGTATTTT. Its protein is CASSFPGDYTDTQYF.

CDR3 sequence (DNA): TGTGCCAGCAGTTACAGCACCAAGAACACTGAAGCTTTCTTT. Translated, it gives CASSYSTKNTEAFF. The chain is built from TRBV6-2 or TRBV6-3 and TRBJ1-1; unclear D gene. The CDR3 spans 14 residues. Trimming took off 2 bases at V and 1 base at J, with 8 bases between the two ends. The germline gives CDR1 MNHEY, CDR2 SVGEGT.

The chain has TRBV5-6 and TRBJ2-7, with D maybe TRBD1 (6 bases). V gave up 2 bases and J gave up 3 bases, with 18 bases separating them. This CDR3 is built from 16 residues. CDR1 is SGHDT, CDR2 YYEEEE, per germline. Written as DNA, the CDR3 is TGTGCCAGCAGCTTCAGGGGCAGGGTTTTTGACTACGAGCAGTACTTC. Protein sequence: CASSFRGRVFDYEQYF.

V usage is TRBV20-1 and J usage is TRBJ2-7; D possibly uses TRBD1 or TRBD2 (7 bases each). The V end was cut by 6 bases, the J end by 2 bases, with 17 bases between. The CDR3 has 14 residues. Germline assignment: CDR1 DFQATT and CDR2 SNEGSKA (reference sequence). CDR3 sequence reads: CSAVSGTAPYEQYF. In DNA form, the CDR3 reads TGCAGTGCCGTGAGCGGGACAGCCCCCTACGAGCAGTACTTC.